The entry below describes one TCR beta chain. This clonotype was seen a handful of times. Its antigen is unknown. The sample holds no much larger clone one base away, and base qualities are not on file. This sample is part of a study of regulatory T cells in long-lasting Graves disease (dated by TCRdb to the early 2020s). Regarding the study in general: In the newly diagnosed Graves' disease group, patients had been taking antithyroid drugs for less than 3 months. Persistent Graves' disease patients were compared with newly diagnosed Graves' disease patients by peripheral blood TCR sequencing and RNA sequencing. The study was conducted in China and was registered as a clinical trial. TCR sequencing covered about 13 persistent and roughly 20 newly diagnosed Graves' disease patients, about 35 samples in total. What the work shows at the level of the full study, not this receptor alone: The authors acknowledged the small sample size as a limitation that may reduce accuracy. Sequencing and analysis were limited to the TCR beta chain. Persistent disease showed preferential use of TRBV28, TRBJ1-2 and TRBJ2-5, whereas newly diagnosed disease favored TRBV20-1 and TRBJ2-1. Only peripheral blood was studied, because thyroid tissue, the primary lesion, was inaccessible. Persistent patients shared more public clonotypes among themselves (under 3,000) than newly diagnosed patients did (approximately 900). Persistent Graves' disease patients showed lower TCR Shannon entropy and fewer highly expanded clones than newly diagnosed patients, suggesting clonal expansion.

The library relied on multiplex PCR. Sequencing used an Illumina HiSeq 4000. iRepertoire HTBI primers and Arm-PCR amplification of CDR3 regions were used to construct TCR beta libraries. Before sequencing, the PCR products underwent gel purification. As for the authors' bioinformatics: A total of 62 TRBV and about 13 TRBJ segments were identified across samples and were used for gene usage analysis of CDR3 amino acid clonotypes. COPE and FqMerger were used to merge filtered high-quality paired reads into contigs. Contigs were aligned with BLAST to IMGT TRBV, TRBD and TRBJ reference genes, and CDR3 was defined per IMGT. Highly expanded clones were defined as clonotypes with a frequency above 0.1%. Repertoire diversity was measured by Shannon entropy, and V-J evenness by the Gini coefficient. A clonotype found in more than one individual was treated as public. The public reads were reanalyzed by TCRdb: fastp trimming at Q25, MiXCR alignment, in-frame beta chains only. All rows with the same CDR3 protein become a single entry with the most common DNA and genes. The V and J calls shown here were made by TCRdb, not taken from the authors' results. In all, the sample holds under 450,000 distinct CDR3 sequences, and about 10% of those were seen once. The ten most abundant clones make up around 18% of the sample.

As encoded in the germline V gene (reference sequence), CDR1 is MNHNY while CDR2 is SVGAGI. The CDR3 numbers 15 residues from cysteine through phenylalanine. Only the CDR3 region is kept as DNA, spanning 45 bases read in frame from base 1. A distance of 9 bases separates the germline ends of V and J, which lose 0 bases and 1 base respectively. Sample time point, as interpreted from the label and publication: newly diagnosed GD, antithyroid drugs for less than 3 months. RNA was extracted from PBMCs in TRIzol for both TCR sequencing and RNA sequencing. Graves' disease was diagnosed according to American Thyroid Association guidelines. The patients came from an endocrinology department in Xi'an, China. From each patient, approximately 9 milliliters of peripheral blood was collected into an EDTA anticoagulant tube. Ficoll Paque Plus density gradient separation was used to isolate PBMCs, and no additional T cell sorting was done. RNA quality was checked with an Agilent 2100 Bioanalyzer and agarose gel, and concentration with a NanoDrop 2000.

The same data also went into a second study, on T cells in Graves' hyperthyroidism and ophthalmopathy. In that second paper, the authors write: Stable Graves' hyperthyroidism was defined as the absence of progression to ophthalmopathy over 18 months of follow-up. Hyperthyroidism patients were newly diagnosed, had a disease duration of under 2 months, and were aged 18 to 65 years. Patients with uncontrolled infections, other autoimmune diseases, pregnancy or lactation were excluded. Clinical symptoms, serum thyroxine and TRAb, thyroid ultrasound, and orbital computed tomography formed the basis for the diagnoses. The first round of RT-PCR for the TCR CDR3 was performed with the HTBI primer set and the Qiagen OneStep RT-PCR kit. Most expanded thyroid clonotypes (frequency above 0.001) were also detected in blood, suggesting blood repertoires may reflect thyroid immune responses. In cross-validation, a model built on a 13 V-J signature told ophthalmopathy apart from stable hyperthyroidism with just under 90% sensitivity and roughly 81% specificity, and in testing the same model reached 80%/75%. In validation, the model predicted progression to ophthalmopathy a median of about 6.8 months before onset, with about 71% sensitivity and just under 75% specificity. A discovery cohort of fewer than 110 patients, about 40 with Graves' ophthalmopathy and approximately 57 with stable Graves' hyperthyroidism, was used to find distinguishing TCR V-J signatures. An independent validation cohort of around 20 hyperthyroidism patients and approximately 17 patients who later progressed to ophthalmopathy tested prospective prediction of ophthalmopathy. The roughly 100 discovery patients were randomly split 7:3 into training and test sets. In six Graves' hyperthyroidism patients, the study also compared T-cell repertoires from thyroid tissue with T-cell repertoires from blood. After sampling, hyperthyroidism patients received methimazole starting at 30 mg daily, and ophthalmopathy patients received high-dose intravenous methylprednisolone. The libraries were constructed in a second round of multiplex PCR and then size-selected and purified. Libraries were sequenced paired-end with 100 bp reads on an Illumina HiSeq2000. SOAPnuke was used to process the raw data, removing reads that contained adapters or uncalled bases, had a mean Phred below 15, or lacked an exact match to the constant primer or identifier. High-quality paired reads were merged with COPE v1.2.5, and unique nucleotide sequences were defined as clonotypes. MiTCR v1.1 was used to align clonotypes to the IMGT TRBV, TRBD and TRBJ reference segments. Analysis was restricted to V-J combinations with a frequency above 0.0001, which covered roughly 99% of repertoires. A TCS score was defined as the ratio of F50 (clonal expansion) to E x V (chaos), with BLOSUM62-based TCRdist applied between CDR3 peptides within each V-J. Welch's t-statistics and random forest reduced just over 500 V-J features to some 14, which were used in a naive Bayes classifier (R e1071). No statistical method was used to fix the sample size in advance, and group allocation was not hidden from the investigators. The paper reports TCR Vbeta CDR3 sequencing of some 140 peripheral blood samples: 40 to 45 ophthalmopathy, roughly 74 hyperthyroidism and about 17 progressor patients.

The chain was built from TRBV6-6 and TRBJ1-1, with the D gene uncertain. Sequenced material: peripheral blood mononuclear cells (PBMCs), taken at new diagnosis, from a patient treated with antithyroid drugs. The TCR sequence derives from a woman aged 18 to 35 with Graves disease. Donor details come from another sample of the same person, matched by shared clones. The sequenced DNA: TGTGCCAGCAGTTACTCGATCCTAGGGAACACTGAAGCTTTCTTT. Translated, it gives CASSYSILGNTEAFF.